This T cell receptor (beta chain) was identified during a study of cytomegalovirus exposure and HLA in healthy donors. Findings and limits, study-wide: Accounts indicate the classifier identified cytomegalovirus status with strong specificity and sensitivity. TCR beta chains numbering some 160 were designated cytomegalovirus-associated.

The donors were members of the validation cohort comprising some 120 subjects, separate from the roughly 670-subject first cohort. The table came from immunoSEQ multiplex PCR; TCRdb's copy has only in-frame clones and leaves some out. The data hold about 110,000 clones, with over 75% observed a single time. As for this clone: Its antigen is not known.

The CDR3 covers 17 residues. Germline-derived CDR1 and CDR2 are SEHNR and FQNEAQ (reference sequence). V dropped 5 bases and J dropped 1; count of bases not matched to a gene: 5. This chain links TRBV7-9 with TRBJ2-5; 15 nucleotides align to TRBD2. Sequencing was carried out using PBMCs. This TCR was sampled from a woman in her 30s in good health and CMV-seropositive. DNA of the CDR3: TGTGCCAGCAGCCCGGGACTAGCGGGGGGCTCCCAAGAGACCCAGTACTTC. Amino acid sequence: CASSPGLAGGSQETQYF.